What follows are 26 T cell receptor beta chains derived from one specimen sequenced in a study of blood T cell repertoires in COVID-19. Assay: immunoSEQ multiplex PCR; the TCRdb copy retains only in-frame clones and omits some. The table lists approximately 200,000 clones, about 85% of them singletons, with 2.5% to 3.5% in the top ten. Sequenced: peripheral blood. Receptor source: a woman aged 25-40 years with active or convalescent COVID-19.

Here the CDR3 reads CASTLTGGATNEKLFF. CDR3 sequence (DNA): TGTGCCAGTACATTGACAGGGGGAGCAACTAATGAAAAACTGTTTTTT. The chain joins TRBV19 to TRBJ1-4; 9 bases agree with TRBD1. The CDR3 has 16 residues. After removal of 7 bases from V and 0 bases from J, the junction contained 6 bases not matched to a gene. The V gene's germline CDR1 is LNHDA and CDR2 SQIVND (reference sequence).

This sequence joins TRBV12-3 or TRBV12-4 and TRBJ2-7, with TRBD1 matching 7 bases. This CDR3 comprises 13 residues. With V trimmed by 7 bases and J by 3 bases, 6 bases remained unmatched. CDR3 in DNA: TGTGCCAGCACCCTCGGGACAGACTACGAGCAGTACTTC. Amino acids: CASTLGTDYEQYF.

This rearrangement joins TRBV30 to TRBJ1-2; 8 bases are a match to TRBD1. Germline V gene data show CDR1 as GTSNPN and CDR2 as SVGIG (reference sequence). CDR3 length: 12 amino acids. V shed 4 bases, J shed 4 bases, and the junction held 2 bases outside the gene matches. The DNA for the CDR3 is TGTGCCTGGACAGGGGGCATCTATGGCTACACCTTC. This translates into CAWTGGIYGYTF.

This chain connects TRBV15 to TRBJ1-6; tentative D call: TRBD1 (5 bases). Trimming cost V 3 bases and J 8 bases, with 8 bases left between them. The germline V gene has CDR1 LNHNV and CDR2 YYDKDF (reference sequence). The CDR3 spans 13 residues. The CDR3 bases are TGTGCCACCAGCAGTCTCAGGGATTCACCCCTCCACTTT. Translating it yields CATSSLRDSPLHF.

This chain uses TRBV5-4 with TRBJ2-1; a weak D match, TRBD2 (5 bases). The CDR3 spans 12 residues. Germline V gene data show CDR1 as SGHNT and CDR2 as YYREEE (reference sequence). The V and J ends lost 0 bases and 8 bases respectively, with 6 bases between them. CDR3 loop: CASSLVGDEQFF. The CDR3 DNA reads as TGTGCCAGCAGCTTGGTCGGGGATGAGCAGTTCTTC.

This clone was counted once. CDR3 DNA sequence: TGTGCCACCGAGGGGGCTGGGTCCTACGAGCAGTACTTC. This sequence encodes CATEGAGSYEQYF. This chain links TRBV15 with TRBJ2-7; 7 nucleotides match TRBD1. With V trimmed by 8 bases and J by 1 base, 5 bases remained unmatched. CDR1 is LNHNV and CDR2 is YYDKDF in the germline V gene (reference sequence). This CDR3 spans 13 amino acids. The full variable domain, rest sourced from reference TRBV15 and TRBJ2-7, is DAMVIQNPRYQVTQFGKPVTLSCSQTLNHNVMYWYQQKSSQAPKLLFHYYDKDFNNEADTPDNFQSRRPNTSFCFLDIRSPGLGDTAMYLCATEGAGSYEQYFGPGTRLTVT.

CDR3 coding DNA: TGTGCCAGCGCAGAAAGCTCTGGGGCCAACGTCCTGACTTTC. Its protein is CASAESSGANVLTF. The chain combines TRBV2 with TRBJ2-6; D remains ambiguous. This CDR3 contains 14 residues. Trimming took 8 bases from V and 0 from J, leaving 8 bases between them. Germline CDR1 and CDR2: SNHLY and FYNNEI.

The rearrangement joins TRBV7-2 to TRBJ1-5; TRBD1 matches 8 bases. The CDR3 spans 16 residues. J gave up 1 base and V 5 bases, and 7 bases lay outside the gene matches. Per the germline V gene, CDR1 is SGHTA and CDR2 is FQGNSA. Here the CDR3 DNA reads TGTGCCAGCAGCATCTCGGGGACAGGCAGCAATCAGCCCCAGCATTTT. Translating it yields CASSISGTGSNQPQHF. The full variable domain, in which reference TRBV7-2 and TRBJ1-5 provide the parts outside the CDR3, is GAGVSQSPSNKVTEKGKDVELRCDPISGHTALYWYRQSLGQGLEFLIYFQGNSAPDKSGLPSDRFSAERTGGSVSTLTIQRTQQEDSAVYLCASSISGTGSNQPQHFGDGTRLSIL.

The chain joins TRBV5-1 to TRBJ1-3; 7 positions match TRBD1. Losses at the gene ends were 4 bases for V and 0 bases for J; bases not matched to a gene: 7. Germline values: CDR1 SGHRS, CDR2 YFSETQ. CDR3 size: 16 residues. The CDR3 spells CASSLSRQGSGNTIYF. The CDR3 DNA reads TGCGCCAGCAGCCTCAGCCGACAGGGCTCTGGAAACACCATATATTTT.

The chain combines TRBV24-1 with TRBJ1-2; no clear D. Per germline, CDR1 KGHDR and CDR2 SFDVKD. This CDR3 comprises 12 residues. Trimming cost V 4 bases and J 8 bases, with 10 bases left between them. The CDR3 region is CATSDTDTGYTF. The CDR3 DNA is TGTGCCACCAGTGACACAGACACCGGCTACACCTTC.

The CDR3 DNA is TGTGCCAGCAGCCTGACTAGCGGGGTTTACGAGCAGTACTTC. This gives the protein CASSLTSGVYEQYF. This chain connects TRBV11-2 to TRBJ2-7; 11 positions agree with TRBD2. Germline V lookup: CDR1 SGHAT, CDR2 FQNNGV. With V trimmed by 5 bases and J by 4 bases, 4 bases remained unmatched. This CDR3 spans 14 amino acids.

CDR3 region: CASSSATSGGYEQYF. Here the CDR3 DNA reads TGTGCCAGCAGCTCGGCGACTAGCGGTGGGTACGAGCAGTACTTC. J is TRBJ2-7 and V is TRBV7-9; 9 bases align to TRBD2. This CDR3 contains 15 residues. Germline assignment: CDR1 SEHNR and CDR2 FQNEAQ (reference sequence). Trimming removed 4 bases from V and 4 bases from J; junction bases left unmatched: 8. Complete variable domain (other parts from reference TRBV7-9 and TRBJ2-7): DTGVSQNPRHKITKRGQNVTFRCDPISEHNRLYWYRQTLGQGPEFLTYFQNEAQLEKSRLLSDRFSAERPKGSFSTLEIQRTEQGDSAMYLCASSSATSGGYEQYFGPGTRLTVT.

The gene calls are TRBV5-1 and TRBJ2-7, with 7 bases aligning to TRBD1. The CDR3 contains 14 residues. V dropped 0 bases and J dropped 5; count of bases not matched to a gene: 5. Germline values: CDR1 SGHRS, CDR2 YFSETQ. CDR3: CASSLEPGGDEQYF. DNA of the CDR3: TGCGCCAGCAGCTTGGAGCCAGGGGGAGACGAGCAGTACTTC.

This chain links TRBV7-8 with TRBJ2-7; D is uncertain. This CDR3 spans 14 amino acids. CDR1 is SGHVS and CDR2 is FQNEAQ in the germline V gene. V was pared by 2 bases and J by 2 bases, with 10 bases between. CDR3 residues: CASSLTPGTYEQYF. CDR3 coding DNA: TGTGCCAGCAGCTTAACTCCAGGAACCTACGAGCAGTACTTC.

This chain connects TRBV7-9 to TRBJ1-4; D gene unclear. The CDR3 totals 14 residues. Germline V lookup: CDR1 SEHNR, CDR2 FQNEAQ (reference sequence). The V and J ends lost 0 bases and 1 base respectively, with 3 bases between them. CDR3 region: CASSLAGTNEKLFF. The CDR3 region has the DNA TGTGCCAGCAGCTTAGCCGGAACTAATGAAAAACTGTTTTTT.

As regards this clone: In the same sample, other DNA sequences code for this CDR3. The DNA for the CDR3 is TGTGCCAGCAGTACCTCGGACAGCCCCTATGGCTACACCTTC. Protein: CASSTSDSPYGYTF. The V call is TRBV27, the J call TRBJ1-2; D may be TRBD1 (6 bases). The CDR3 totals 14 residues. V was pared by 5 bases and J by 4 bases, with 14 bases between. Germline CDR1 MNHEY, CDR2 SMNVEV (reference sequence).

V gene TRBV7-9 combines with J gene TRBJ2-5; 11 bases align to TRBD2. The CDR3 is 16 residues long. V lost 4 bases to trimming and J lost 4 bases; unmatched junction nucleotides: 8. CDR1 and CDR2 from the germline V gene are SEHNR and FQNEAQ (reference sequence). In nucleotides, the CDR3 is TGTGCCAGCAGCTCAAAACTAGCGGGAGCTGTAGAGACCCAGTACTTC. Translation gives CASSSKLAGAVETQYF. The variable domain in full, completed from reference TRBV7-9 and TRBJ2-5, reads DTGVSQNPRHKITKRGQNVTFRCDPISEHNRLYWYRQTLGQGPEFLTYFQNEAQLEKSRLLSDRFSAERPKGSFSTLEIQRTEQGDSAMYLCASSSKLAGAVETQYFGPGTRLLVL.

The chain is built from TRBV4-2 and TRBJ2-7, with D possibly matching TRBD1 (6 bases). Germline V gene data show CDR1 as LGHNA and CDR2 as YNFKEQ. The CDR3 runs 16 residues. Trimming took 0 bases from V and 6 from J, leaving 18 bases between them. In DNA, the CDR3 is TGTGCCAGCAGCCAAGAAGGCGGACAGCCCGCCAGCGAGCAGTACTTC. Protein: CASSQEGGQPASEQYF.

CDR3 sequence: CASSGMTYGYTF. The CDR3 nucleotides are TGTGCCAGCAGCGGCATGACTTATGGCTACACCTTC. This chain uses TRBV12-3 or TRBV12-4 with TRBJ1-2; D is unresolved. This CDR3 comprises 12 residues. V lost 6 bases to trimming and J lost 5 bases, with 10 bases between them.

J is TRBJ2-7 and V is TRBV28; a weak D match, TRBD1 (5 bases). CDR1 is MDHEN and CDR2 is SYDVKM in the germline V gene. The germline V and J ends were trimmed by 2 bases and 0 bases, with 14 bases remaining between them. CDR3 length: 16 residues. CDR3 DNA sequence: TGTGCCAGCAGTTTAACGACAGTCCTGGGCTCCTACGAGCAGTACTTC. Translating gives CASSLTTVLGSYEQYF.

The chain joins TRBV11-3 to TRBJ2-1, with 9 positions matching TRBD2. This CDR3 has 13 residues. CDR1 and CDR2 from the germline V gene are SGHNT and YENEEA. V dropped 5 bases and J dropped 8; count of bases not matched to a gene: 4. As DNA, the CDR3 is TGTGCCAGCAGCCGCGGGGGGGTCCATGAGCAGTTCTTC. Residues: CASSRGGVHEQFF.

The chain couples TRBV7-2 to TRBJ2-3, with no clear D. Trimming cost V 1 base and J 6 bases, with 11 bases left between them. This CDR3 region has 14 residues. Germline values: CDR1 SGHTA, CDR2 FQGNSA. CDR3 in DNA: TGTGCCAGCAGCTTAGAAAAAGCGCGGGATACGCAGTATTTT. Encoded protein: CASSLEKARDTQYF. The full variable domain, completed using reference TRBV7-2 and TRBJ2-3, is GAGVSQSPSNKVTEKGKDVELRCDPISGHTALYWYRQSLGQGLEFLIYFQGNSAPDKSGLPSDRFSAERTGGSVSTLTIQRTQQEDSAVYLCASSLEKARDTQYFGPGTRLTVL.

This clone was recorded only once. The V gene is TRBV3-1 (or the pseudogene TRBV3-2), the J gene TRBJ1-3; TRBD1 matches 7 bases. V lost 0 bases to trimming and J lost 2 bases; unmatched junction nucleotides: 1. The length of the CDR3 is 15 residues. Germline CDR1 reads LGHDT; CDR2 reads YNNKEL (reference sequence). The DNA for the CDR3 is TGTGCCAGCAGCCAAGAGACAGGGCCTGGAAACACCATATATTTT. Translation: CASSQETGPGNTIYF.

The rearrangement uses TRBV14 and TRBJ1-2; TRBD1 might be the D (5 bases). The CDR3 has 13 amino acids. Trimming cost V 4 bases and J 5 bases, with 11 bases left between them. Germline V lookup: CDR1 SGHDN, CDR2 FVKESK. CDR3 DNA: TGTGCCAGCAGCCCAGGGAGGGCGTATGGCTACACCTTC. Protein: CASSPGRAYGYTF.

The V gene is TRBV3-1 (or the pseudogene TRBV3-2), the J gene TRBJ1-2; D is perhaps TRBD1 (5 bases). The CDR3 consists of 15 residues. V was cut by 0 bases and J by 4 bases, with 12 bases left in between. Germline-derived CDR1 and CDR2 are LGHDT and YNNKEL (reference sequence). For the CDR3, the DNA is TGTGCCAGCAGCCAAGATTGGCGACAGTCCTATGGCTACACCTTC. Residues: CASSQDWRQSYGYTF.

DNA for the CDR3: TGTGCCATCAGTGATTTTTTGGTCGGACAGGCGTCCGTTTATGGCTACACCTTC. As protein: CAISDFLVGQASVYGYTF. The chain combines TRBV10-3 with TRBJ1-2; 7 bases are a match to TRBD1. V was clipped by 3 bases and J by 5 bases; unmatched bases: 18. This CDR3 spans 18 amino acids. The germline gives CDR1 ENHRY, CDR2 SYGVKD.